Reported below is one T cell receptor beta chain. A universal primer site and UMIs were added as TCR cDNA was made by 5'RACE template switching. TCRdb reprocessed the 5' RACE reads via MiXCR and lists one record per CDR3 protein. The sample includes 500,000 to 650,000 distinct CDR3 sequences, about 12% of them seen just once. The sample belongs to a study of T cells after yellow fever vaccination. The germline V gene has CDR1 GTSNPN and CDR2 SVGIG (reference sequence). The V and J ends lost 4 bases and 5 bases respectively, with 15 bases between them. The CDR3 covers 14 residues. The sample consisted of PBMCs, taken on the day of the yellow fever booster vaccination. The clonotype comes from a man aged 25 to 45 who received the YFV17D yellow fever vaccine. This chain links TRBV30 with TRBJ2-1; unclear D gene. CDR3 protein: CAWTGIRTNNEQFF. The CDR3 nucleotides read TGTGCCTGGACTGGAATACGGACGAACAATGAGCAGTTCTTC.